The 22 T cell receptor beta chains presented below share a single source sample, sequenced in a study of blood T cell repertoires in COVID-19. Clones were sequenced by immunoSEQ multiplex PCR, and TCRdb holds only the in-frame ones, with some missing. The sample has some 360,000 clones, approximately 91% seen once. The sequenced sample consisted of PBMCs or T cells enriched from blood (not recorded which). These receptors originate from a woman in her twenties or thirties who had been exposed to COVID-19.

The chain is built from TRBV24-1 and TRBJ2-1; TRBD1 aligns across 7 bases. V dropped 3 bases and J dropped 3; count of bases not matched to a gene: 4. CDR1 and CDR2 (germline): KGHDR, SFDVKD. CDR3 size: 15 residues. The CDR3 region is CATSDEGAVYNEQFF. CDR3 nucleotides: TGTGCCACCAGTGATGAGGGGGCAGTCTACAATGAGCAGTTCTTC.

This clone showed up just once. The chain has TRBV28 and TRBJ1-2; possibly TRBD1 for D (5 bases). There are 14 residues in the CDR3. V dropped 6 bases and J dropped 4 bases, with 15 bases sitting between them. Germline CDR1 and CDR2: MDHEN and SYDVKM. The chain's CDR3 is CASSLQLQGYGYTF. The CDR3 nucleotides read TGTGCCAGCAGCCTCCAACTCCAGGGCTATGGCTACACCTTC.

The V call is TRBV6-5, the J call TRBJ2-3, with 10 bases that match TRBD2. Germline values: CDR1 MNHEY, CDR2 SVGAGI. The CDR3 has 16 residues. V shed 4 bases and J 1 base; nucleotides not matched to a gene: 5. The CDR3 DNA follows: TGTGCCAGCAGTTCCGCCGGGACTAGCGGCACAGATACGCAGTATTTT. Translation: CASSSAGTSGTDTQYF.

The V gene is TRBV19, the J gene TRBJ1-4, with D perhaps TRBD1 (5 bases). The CDR3 spans 15 residues. Germline values: CDR1 LNHDA, CDR2 SQIVND (reference sequence). The V end was cut by 3 bases, the J end by 4 bases, with 12 bases between. The CDR3 spells CASSIIGQNNEKLFF. The CDR3 DNA reads TGTGCCAGTAGTATTATCGGACAAAATAATGAAAAACTGTTTTTT. The variable domain in full, with the rest retrieved from reference TRBV19 and TRBJ1-4, is DGGITQSPKYLFRKEGQNVTLSCEQNLNHDAMYWYRQDPGQGLRLIYYSQIVNDFQKGDIAEGYSVSREKKESFPLTVTSAQKNPTAFYLCASSIIGQNNEKLFFGSGTQLSVL.

The rearrangement links TRBV2 to TRBJ1-1, with a tentative D call TRBD1 (5 bases). Between the trimmed V and J ends, which lost 3 bases and 0 bases, there was a span of 8 bases. Germline V gene lookup returns CDR1 SNHLY and CDR2 FYNNEI. This CDR3 has 14 residues. The DNA for the CDR3 is TGTGCCAGCAGTGATGTGACAGTGAACACTGAAGCTTTCTTT. Protein product: CASSDVTVNTEAFF.

This clone was observed a few times. The gene calls are TRBV27 and TRBJ1-6; D is undetermined. The CDR3 has 17 amino acids. Between the trimmed V and J ends, which lost 0 bases and 7 bases, there was a span of 16 bases. Germline assignment: CDR1 MNHEY and CDR2 SMNVEV (reference sequence). The CDR3 DNA is TGTGCCAGCAGTTTATCCGCGGGGTTAAGGTCGAATTCACCCCTCCACTTT. Translating gives CASSLSAGLRSNSPLHF.

This clone was found a few times. The rearrangement uses TRBV3-1 (or the pseudogene TRBV3-2) and TRBJ2-5; tentatively, D is TRBD2 (6 bases). The ends were cut back, 0 bases at V and 5 bases at J, with 19 bases in the middle. There are 17 residues in the CDR3. CDR1 is LGHDT and CDR2 is YNNKEL in the germline V gene (reference sequence). The CDR3 protein is CASSQESGVGGSETQYF. For the CDR3, the DNA is TGTGCCAGCAGCCAAGAATCGGGGGTGGGTGGATCGGAGACCCAGTACTTC.

On this clone: This sample includes further DNA sequences coding for the same CDR3. The rearrangement uses TRBV19 and TRBJ2-7; D is perhaps TRBD1 (6 bases). CDR1 LNHDA and CDR2 SQIVND come from the germline V gene (reference sequence). The CDR3 extends over 13 amino acids. The ends were cut back, 1 base at V and 3 bases at J, with 7 bases in the middle. The CDR3 DNA reads TGTGCCAGTAGTATAGTAGGGGGCTACGAGCAGTACTTC. Residues: CASSIVGGYEQYF.

The chain carries TRBV5-1 and TRBJ2-7; a weak D match, TRBD2 (5 bases). The ends were cut back, 7 bases at V and 5 bases at J, with 16 bases in the middle. Germline V gene lookup returns CDR1 SGHRS and CDR2 YFSETQ. The CDR3 runs 13 residues. CDR3 sequence reads: CASRLPGRDEQYF. In DNA form, the CDR3 reads TGCGCCAGCCGTCTCCCGGGAAGGGACGAGCAGTACTTC.

This chain connects TRBV2 to TRBJ2-3; 12 positions agree with TRBD2. V shed 9 bases, J shed 4 bases, and the junction held 5 bases outside the gene matches. Germline values: CDR1 SNHLY, CDR2 FYNNEI. The CDR3 consists of 14 residues. Here the CDR3 reads CASRLAGVPDTQYF. The CDR3 region has the DNA TGTGCCAGTCGACTAGCGGGAGTTCCAGATACGCAGTATTTT.

J is TRBJ2-1 and V is TRBV7-9; tentatively, D is TRBD1 (6 bases). V was cut by 6 bases and J by 14 bases, with 23 bases left in between. CDR1 and CDR2 (germline): SEHNR, FQNEAQ (reference sequence). The CDR3 loop spans 14 amino acids. CDR3: CASSPLPGTYLKFF. In DNA, the CDR3 is TGTGCCAGCAGTCCCCTTCCCGGGACATACCTTAAGTTCTTC. Full variable domain (remainder filled in from reference TRBV7-9 and TRBJ2-1): DTGVSQNPRHKITKRGQNVTFRCDPISEHNRLYWYRQTLGQGPEFLTYFQNEAQLEKSRLLSDRFSAERPKGSFSTLEIQRTEQGDSAMYLCASSPLPGTYLKFFGPGTRLTVL.

The chain recombines TRBV28 with TRBJ1-4, with D unclear. Per germline, CDR1 MDHEN and CDR2 SYDVKM. V was cut by 3 bases and J by 12 bases, with 11 bases left in between. This CDR3 is built from 12 residues. CDR3 loop: CASSFGGRQLFF. The CDR3 bases are TGTGCCAGCAGTTTTGGAGGCAGGCAACTGTTTTTT. The full variable domain, with the rest looked up from reference TRBV28 and TRBJ1-4, is DVKVTQSSRYLVKRTGEKVFLECVQDMDHENMFWYRQDPGLGLRLIYFSYDVKMKEKGDIPEGYSVSREKKERFSLILESASTNQTSMYLCASSFGGRQLFFGSGTQLSVL.

CDR3 amino acids: CASSQAREPNEQFF. CDR3 sequence (DNA): TGCGCCAGCAGCCAGGCCAGGGAACCCAATGAGCAGTTCTTC. V usage is TRBV4-1 and J usage is TRBJ2-1; possibly TRBD1 for D (5 bases). V lost 3 bases and J 6 bases, leaving 12 bases between the germline ends. Germline V lookup: CDR1 MGHRA, CDR2 YSYEKL. CDR3 length: 14 amino acids.

This clone was detected once. The chain's CDR3 is CASSTDGGFGLKNYNEQFF. CDR3 nucleotide sequence: TGTGCCAGCAGCACGGACGGGGGTTTTGGTCTGAAGAACTACAATGAGCAGTTCTTC. The chain couples TRBV9 to TRBJ2-1; tentative D call: TRBD2 (6 bases). V was clipped by 4 bases and J by 3 bases, with 26 bases between them. The CDR3 is 19 residues long. CDR1 SGDLS and CDR2 YYNGEE come from the germline V gene.

V and J are TRBV29-1 and TRBJ1-1; D not resolved. The germline V gene encodes CDR1 SQVTM and CDR2 ANQGSEA. Trimming removed 2 bases at V and 1 base at J, with 8 bases between. This CDR3 spans 13 amino acids. CDR3 region: CSVESPENTEAFF. CDR3 bases: TGCAGCGTTGAATCGCCAGAGAACACTGAAGCTTTCTTT. Full variable domain (rest looked up from reference TRBV29-1 and TRBJ1-1): SAVISQKPSRDICQRGTSLTIQCQVDSQVTMMFWYRQQPGQSLTLIATANQGSEATYESGFVIDKFPISRPNLTFSTLTVSNMSPEDSSIYLCSVESPENTEAFFGQGTRLTVV.

J is TRBJ2-7 and V is TRBV7-2, with 10 bases that match TRBD1. V gave up 4 bases and J gave up 6 bases; unmatched junction bases: 12. This CDR3 region has 16 residues. Looked up from germline, CDR1 is SGHTA and CDR2 is FQGNSA. CDR3 sequence (DNA): TGTGCCAGCAGCTCAGAACTGGGGACAGGGGACCGCGAGCAGTACTTC. Its translation is CASSSELGTGDREQYF.

This chain uses TRBV18 with TRBJ1-4; TRBD1 matches 9 bases. The CDR3 is made up of 14 amino acids. From germline, CDR1 is KGHSH and CDR2 LQKENI. V shed 6 bases, J shed 3 bases, and the junction held 2 bases outside the gene matches. In nucleotides, the CDR3 is TGTGCCAGCTCGCGGGACAGGGCTAATGAAAAACTGTTTTTT. Its translation is CASSRDRANEKLFF.

The rearrangement links TRBV28 to TRBJ2-4; TRBD2 matches at 7 bases. The germline V gene has CDR1 MDHEN and CDR2 SYDVKM. The V gene end was trimmed by 6 bases and the J gene end by 3 bases; junction bases not matched to a gene: 5. This CDR3 has 14 amino acids. The CDR3 nucleotides are TGTGCCAGCAGAACCGGGACTAACAAAAACATTCAGTACTTC. Its translation is CASRTGTNKNIQYF.

In this sample, this clone turned up once. The V and J genes are TRBV18 and TRBJ1-2, with unresolved D. CDR1 and CDR2 (germline): KGHSH, LQKENI. The germline V and J ends were trimmed by 0 bases and 4 bases, with 6 bases remaining between them. The CDR3 is made up of 13 amino acids. CDR3 nucleotides: TGTGCCAGCTCACCACCTTCAGTCTATGGCTACACCTTC. This encodes CASSPPSVYGYTF.

V gene TRBV6-5 combines with J gene TRBJ2-5; 8 bases are a match to TRBD2. The length of the CDR3 is 15 residues. The germline gives CDR1 MNHEY, CDR2 SVGAGI. Trimming took 2 bases from V and 4 from J; bases not matched to a gene: 6. CDR3 sequence reads: CASSYSAGGGETQYF. The CDR3 DNA sequence: TGTGCCAGCAGTTACAGTGCGGGAGGCGGAGAGACCCAGTACTTC.

The gene calls are TRBV29-1 and TRBJ2-2, with TRBD1 identical over 8 bases. The ends lost 7 bases at V and 9 bases at J; junction bases unmatched: 13. The CDR3 loop spans 14 amino acids. Germline V gene sequence: CDR1 SQVTM, CDR2 ANQGSEA. The CDR3 DNA is TGCAGCGCCTCCGCCGGGCAGGGGGCGAGGGAGCTGTTTTTT. The encoded protein is CSASAGQGARELFF.

V usage is TRBV10-2 and J usage is TRBJ2-7; 11 nucleotides align to TRBD2. V lost 5 bases to trimming and J lost 3 bases; unmatched junction nucleotides: 6. This CDR3 is 15 amino acids long. Looked up from germline, CDR1 is WSHSY and CDR2 is SAAADI. The CDR3 loop reads CASSPLGTSGYEQYF. The CDR3 DNA follows: TGCGCCAGCAGTCCTCTTGGGACTAGCGGCTACGAGCAGTACTTC.